Many counts were recorded for the clone carrying this T cell receptor beta chain. What it recognizes is unknown. The data were obtained in a study of neurological immune-mediated disorders. Looked up from germline, CDR1 is SGHRS and CDR2 is YFSETQ. Trimming took 4 bases from V and 4 from J; bases not matched to a gene: 10. The CDR3 extends over 16 amino acids. Over 190 million TCR-beta sequences from 15-18 subjects came out of each sequencing run. TCRdb reprocessed the 5' RACE reads with MiXCR, giving one entry per CDR3 protein. The profile shows 50,000 to 65,000 distinct CDR3 sequences, approximately 3.9% of them singletons. The study, taken as a whole, reports: The greatest TCR clonal expansion occurred in HTLV-1-associated myelopathy and the least in multiple sclerosis, which fell below healthy controls. Among 34 multiple sclerosis patients, 18 had repertoires that phylogenetic grouping placed in one related-CDR3 cluster, a possible signature.

The V call is TRBV5-1, the J call TRBJ2-1; TRBD2 agrees at 8 bases. The source material was PBMCs. This sequence originates from a man aged 30 to 39 with multiple sclerosis. CDR3 protein: CASSSAPAGGYNEQFF. The CDR3 DNA follows: TGCGCCAGCAGCAGTGCCCCCGCGGGGGGTTACAATGAGCAGTTCTTC. Full variable domain (missing parts from reference TRBV5-1 and TRBJ2-1): KAGVTQTPRYLIKTRGQQVTLSCSPISGHRSVSWYQQTPGQGLQFLFEYFSETQRNKGNFPGRFSGRQFSNSRSEMNVSTLELGDSALYLCASSSAPAGGYNEQFFGPGTRLTVL.